What follows is one TCR beta chain and its context. Antigen specificity is unknown. This record belongs to a study of cytomegalovirus exposure and HLA in healthy donors. Findings of the study overall: It is likely that the observed cluster of highly shared sequence variants was a sequencing artifact. In a later analysis, specific HLA alleles were associated with 15,000 to 20,000 TCR beta sequences at a 0.05 false discovery rate.

The CDR3 totals 12 residues. Trimming stripped 7 bases from V and 6 bases from J, with 9 bases between. Per germline, CDR1 MDHEN and CDR2 SYDVKM. 13 Jbeta primers and 60 Vbeta primers were used for the PCR. Some clones are missing from TCRdb's copy, which holds only in-frame ones; the method was immunoSEQ multiplex PCR. There are 110,000 to 150,000 clones in the sample; 82% occur only once, and roughly 3.2% lies in the top ten. Sequencing was done on a sample of PBMCs. The TCR sequence derives from a man in his late teens or twenties in good health and CMV-seropositive. This chain links TRBV28 with TRBJ2-2; D is uncertain. The CDR3: CASTLPPGELFF. DNA of the CDR3: TGTGCCAGCACCCTCCCCCCCGGGGAGCTGTTTTTT.